This T cell receptor beta chain was retrieved from a study of chemoradiotherapy in HPV16-positive cancers. Using immunoSEQ multiplex PCR, the repertoire was profiled, and TCRdb retains in-frame clones only, with some absent. The repertoire has nearly 35,000 clones, 92% of them found once; the top ten carry 3% to 4%. The V and J ends lost 2 bases and 6 bases respectively, with 19 bases between them. This CDR3 is 16 amino acids long. In germline, CDR1 is SGHTA, CDR2 FQGNSA. This clone has a single count. The sample was blood, taken from a patient who underwent chemoradiotherapy. The rearrangement links TRBV7-2 to TRBJ1-2; D is uncertain. This receptor was taken from a human donor with HPV-associated anogenital cancer. In DNA, the CDR3 is TGTGCCAGCAGCTTAAATAGTCCAAGGAGCGGGAATGGCTACACCTTC. Protein product: CASSLNSPRSGNGYTF. Drawing the rest from reference TRBV7-2 and TRBJ1-2, the complete variable domain is GAGVSQSPSNKVTEKGKDVELRCDPISGHTALYWYRQSLGQGLEFLIYFQGNSAPDKSGLPSDRFSAERTGGSVSTLTIQRTQQEDSAVYLCASSLNSPRSGNGYTFGSGTRLTVV.